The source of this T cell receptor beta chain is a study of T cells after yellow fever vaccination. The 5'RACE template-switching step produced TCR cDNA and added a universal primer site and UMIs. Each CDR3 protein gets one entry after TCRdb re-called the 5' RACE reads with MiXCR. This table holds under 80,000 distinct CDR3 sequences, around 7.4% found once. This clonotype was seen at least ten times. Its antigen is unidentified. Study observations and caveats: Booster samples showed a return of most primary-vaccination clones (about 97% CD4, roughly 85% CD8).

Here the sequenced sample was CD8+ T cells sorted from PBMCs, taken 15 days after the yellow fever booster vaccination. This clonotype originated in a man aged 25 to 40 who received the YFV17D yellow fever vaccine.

The CDR3: CATSDWDRDTGELFF. CDR3 nucleotide sequence: TGTGCCACCAGTGATTGGGACAGAGACACCGGGGAGCTGTTTTTT. This rearrangement joins TRBV24-1 to TRBJ2-2, with 7 nucleotides matching TRBD1. This CDR3 has 15 residues. Germline assignment: CDR1 KGHDR and CDR2 SFDVKD. V was clipped by 2 bases and J by 3 bases; unmatched bases: 2.